The 20 T cell receptor beta chains below all came from one sample that was sequenced in a study of blood T cell repertoires in COVID-19. Libraries were prepared by immunoSEQ multiplex PCR; TCRdb keeps only in-frame clonotypes and omits some of them. The sample yields roughly 230,000 clones, around 86% seen once. Sequencing was done on a sample of PBMCs or T cells enriched from blood (not recorded which). The receptors originated from a man in his thirties or forties in a cohort exposed to, infected with or recovered from COVID-19 (not recorded which).

This chain connects TRBV25-1 to TRBJ2-2; 10 bases line up with TRBD2. The germline V gene has CDR1 MGHDK and CDR2 SYGVNS. Trimming removed 5 bases from V and 5 bases from J; junction bases left unmatched: 5. This CDR3 has 15 amino acids. The CDR3, as DNA: TGTGCCAGCAGTCAAGCGGGAGGGCCGACCGGGGAGCTGTTTTTT. Encoded protein: CASSQAGGPTGELFF.

J is TRBJ2-2 and V is TRBV19, with D unclear. V was pared by 9 bases and J by 6 bases, with 8 bases between. CDR3 size: 11 residues. Germline CDR1 is LNHDA and CDR2 is SQIVND (reference sequence). CDR3: CASRLAGELFF. The CDR3 DNA is TGTGCCAGCAGGTTGGCCGGGGAGCTGTTTTTT. The whole variable domain, remainder taken from reference TRBV19 and TRBJ2-2, is DGGITQSPKYLFRKEGQNVTLSCEQNLNHDAMYWYRQDPGQGLRLIYYSQIVNDFQKGDIAEGYSVSREKKESFPLTVTSAQKNPTAFYLCASRLAGELFFGEGSRLTVL.

V usage is TRBV4-1 and J usage is TRBJ2-1; TRBD2 matches 11 bases. J gave up 6 bases and V 2 bases, and 6 bases lay outside the gene matches. The germline V gene encodes CDR1 MGHRA and CDR2 YSYEKL. There are 16 residues in the CDR3. The CDR3 is CASSQLLAGGGNEQFF. In nucleotides, the CDR3 is TGCGCCAGCAGCCAATTATTAGCGGGAGGGGGCAATGAGCAGTTCTTC.

This rearrangement joins TRBV9 to TRBJ2-2; TRBD2 agrees at 9 bases. The CDR3 spans 17 residues. Losses at the gene ends were 0 bases for V and 6 bases for J; bases not matched to a gene: 9. Germline V CDR1 and CDR2: SGDLS, YYNGEE. The CDR3 sequence: CASSVVAGGLVAGELFF. DNA for the CDR3: TGTGCCAGCAGCGTAGTTGCGGGAGGGCTGGTGGCCGGGGAGCTGTTTTTT.

This rearrangement joins TRBV18 to TRBJ2-7, with D tentatively TRBD2 (6 bases). V was shortened by 6 bases and J by 2 bases, with 14 bases between the two germline ends. The CDR3 is 14 amino acids. Germline CDR1 reads KGHSH; CDR2 reads LQKENI. The CDR3 is CASSFGGRTYEQYF. The DNA for the CDR3 is TGTGCCAGCTCTTTCGGGGGAAGAACCTACGAGCAGTACTTC.

The rearrangement uses TRBV6-5 and TRBJ1-1, with TRBD1 as a possible D gene (6 bases). The CDR3 covers 13 residues. V lost 5 bases and J lost 5, with 12 bases in between. Per the germline V gene, CDR1 is MNHEY and CDR2 is SVGAGI. The CDR3 DNA reads as TGTGCCAGCAGTACGGACAGAGGAACTGAAGCTTTCTTT. Residues: CASSTDRGTEAFF.

This sequence joins TRBV4-3 and TRBJ1-6, with D possibly matching TRBD1 (6 bases). CDR3 length equals 15 residues. Trimming cost V 1 base and J 6 bases, with 10 bases left between them. Germline CDR1 and CDR2: LGHNA and YSLEER. The CDR3 bases are TGCGCCAGCAGCCAAGCACAGGGCCCTAATTCACCCCTCCACTTT. This codes for CASSQAQGPNSPLHF.

V usage is TRBV4-2 and J usage is TRBJ1-5; D may be TRBD1 (5 bases). Deletions cut 5 bases from V and 0 bases from J, with 17 bases between. This CDR3 contains 17 residues. Germline V gene sequence: CDR1 LGHNA, CDR2 YNFKEQ. CDR3 in DNA: TGTGCCAGCAGCTGGGGCGGCAGGTTTCATAGCAATCAGCCCCAGCATTTT. Translation gives CASSWGGRFHSNQPQHF.

The chain links TRBV7-8 to TRBJ2-1, with a weak D call TRBD1 (5 bases). Germline lookup yields CDR1 SGHVS and CDR2 FQNEAQ. Between the trimmed V and J ends, which lost 5 bases and 6 bases, there was a span of 11 bases. This CDR3 region has 13 residues. CDR3 in amino acids: CASSHQGVNEQFF. The CDR3 region has the DNA TGTGCCAGCAGCCACCAAGGGGTCAATGAGCAGTTCTTC.

The CDR3: CASSFPGEGINEQFF. CDR3 nucleotides: TGTGCCAGCAGTTTTCCCGGGGAGGGCATCAATGAGCAGTTCTTC. The chain joins TRBV28 to TRBJ2-1; TRBD2 matches 7 bases. Trimming took 3 bases from V and 6 from J; bases not matched to a gene: 8. Germline CDR1 is MDHEN and CDR2 is SYDVKM. CDR3 size: 15 residues.

The V gene is TRBV7-6, the J gene TRBJ2-7; TRBD1 aligns across 7 bases. The CDR3 totals 14 residues. The germline CDR1 and CDR2 sequences are SGHVS and FNYEAQ. V lost 6 bases to trimming and J lost 4 bases; unmatched junction nucleotides: 9. As DNA, the CDR3 is TGTGCCAGCAGTCCAGCGACAGGGTGGTACGAGCAGTACTTC. The encoded protein is CASSPATGWYEQYF.

The J gene is TRBJ2-7, the V gene TRBV14; D may be TRBD1 (5 bases). V was clipped by 2 bases and J by 0 bases, with 5 bases between them. The CDR3 has 13 amino acids. Germline CDR1 is SGHDN and CDR2 is FVKESK. The CDR3 region has the DNA TGTGCCAGCAGCCAAAGGGGCTCCTACGAGCAGTACTTC. It yields the protein CASSQRGSYEQYF.

CDR3 residues: CASSLEGAGYEQYF. The CDR3, as DNA: TGCGCCAGCAGCTTGGAGGGGGCGGGCTACGAGCAGTACTTC. This sequence joins TRBV5-1 and TRBJ2-7, with 7 bases identical to TRBD1. CDR3 length equals 14 residues. Germline CDR1 SGHRS, CDR2 YFSETQ. Losses at the gene ends were 0 bases for V and 3 bases for J; bases not matched to a gene: 3. Variable domain in full (rest from reference TRBV5-1 and TRBJ2-7): KAGVTQTPRYLIKTRGQQVTLSCSPISGHRSVSWYQQTPGQGLQFLFEYFSETQRNKGNFPGRFSGRQFSNSRSEMNVSTLELGDSALYLCASSLEGAGYEQYFGPGTRLTVT.

The chain recombines TRBV15 with TRBJ1-1; D is undetermined. Between the trimmed V and J ends, which lost 5 bases and 6 bases, there was a span of 10 bases. This CDR3 has 12 amino acids. CDR1 is LNHNV, CDR2 YYDKDF, per germline (reference sequence). The chain's CDR3 is CATSWAQAEAFF. The DNA of the CDR3 is TGTGCCACCAGCTGGGCTCAGGCTGAAGCTTTCTTT.

This clone appeared a single time. The CDR3 sequence is CSASTGGITIYF. DNA of the CDR3: TGCAGTGCTAGTACAGGGGGTATCACCATATATTTT. The rearrangement links TRBV20-1 to TRBJ1-3; 8 bases map to TRBD1. Germline CDR1 and CDR2: DFQATT and SNEGSKA (reference sequence). The CDR3 consists of 12 residues. J lost 9 bases, V lost 3 bases, and 4 bases had no gene match.

The chain joins TRBV6-4 to TRBJ1-1, with D maybe TRBD1 (5 bases). This CDR3 has 13 amino acids. With 4 bases removed from V and 3 bases from J, the gap between germline ends came to 9 bases. Per germline, CDR1 MRHNA and CDR2 SNTAGT. This CDR3 reads CASSAGFDTEAFF. CDR3 nucleotides: TGTGCCAGCAGTGCAGGGTTTGACACTGAAGCTTTCTTT.

The chain has TRBV5-1 and TRBJ2-3; 12 bases align to TRBD2. Trimming took 7 bases from V and 5 from J; bases not matched to a gene: 20. In germline, CDR1 is SGHRS, CDR2 YFSETQ. CDR3 length equals 19 residues. The DNA of the CDR3 is TGCGCCAGCCGGCGCTACGGGGCTAGCGGGAGGGCCGAGGGAGATACGCAGTATTTT. This translates into CASRRYGASGRAEGDTQYF.

This chain joins TRBV27 and TRBJ2-1, with TRBD1 as a possible D gene (5 bases). Germline CDR1 and CDR2: MNHEY and SMNVEV (reference sequence). V lost 2 bases, J lost 3 bases, and 14 bases lay in between. CDR3 size: 16 residues. Written as DNA, the CDR3 is TGTGCCAGCAGTTTAATTTCCAGGGTTGGCTACAATGAGCAGTTCTTC. Translation gives CASSLISRVGYNEQFF.

This clone was counted a few times. The chain links TRBV7-6 to TRBJ1-6; D gene ambiguous. This CDR3 spans 18 amino acids. Trimming shortened V by 4 bases and J by 0 bases, and 16 bases separated the two germline ends. CDR1 is SGHVS and CDR2 is FNYEAQ in the germline V gene. CDR3 DNA: TGTGCCAGCAGCTCCGAGCGAGGCGGGAGCTCCTATAATTCACCCCTCCACTTT. Amino acids: CASSSERGGSSYNSPLHF.

The chain links TRBV4-1 to TRBJ1-3, with a possible D match to TRBD1 (5 bases). This CDR3 is 15 amino acids long. The ends were cut back, 0 bases at V and 4 bases at J, with 10 bases in the middle. Germline CDR1 and CDR2: MGHRA and YSYEKL. The CDR3 protein is CASSQDWGVGNTIYF. CDR3 bases: TGCGCCAGCAGCCAAGATTGGGGGGTAGGAAACACCATATATTTT.